This paragraph covers one T cell receptor beta chain sequence. The antigen remains undetermined. This sample was included in a study of regulatory and conventional T cells in RAG deficiency. Repertoires were generated with immunoSEQ multiplex PCR, while TCRdb's copy carries only in-frame clones and drops some. Counted here are fewer than 35,000 clones, more than 80% occurring once; the ten biggest clones make up about 4.9%. Germline-derived CDR1 and CDR2 are SEHNR and FQNEAQ (reference sequence). The CDR3 covers 13 residues. Trimming shortened V by 5 bases and J by 4 bases, and 12 bases separated the two germline ends. Whole-study findings and limits: Compared with controls, unique Treg TCR beta sequences dropped about 100-fold in Omenn syndrome and CID/AS.

The same specimen was also included in a second study, on regulatory T cells. As reported in that work: Primers: 52 TRBV forward and 13 TRBJ reverse.

The chain carries TRBV7-9 and TRBJ2-7; a possible D gene is TRBD1 (6 bases). The sample taken for sequencing was CD8+ T cells sorted from blood. This clonotype was sampled from a human donor in good health. CDR3 loop: CASSLTGPYEQYF. CDR3 DNA: TGTGCCAGCAGCCTGACAGGCCCGTACGAGCAGTACTTC.